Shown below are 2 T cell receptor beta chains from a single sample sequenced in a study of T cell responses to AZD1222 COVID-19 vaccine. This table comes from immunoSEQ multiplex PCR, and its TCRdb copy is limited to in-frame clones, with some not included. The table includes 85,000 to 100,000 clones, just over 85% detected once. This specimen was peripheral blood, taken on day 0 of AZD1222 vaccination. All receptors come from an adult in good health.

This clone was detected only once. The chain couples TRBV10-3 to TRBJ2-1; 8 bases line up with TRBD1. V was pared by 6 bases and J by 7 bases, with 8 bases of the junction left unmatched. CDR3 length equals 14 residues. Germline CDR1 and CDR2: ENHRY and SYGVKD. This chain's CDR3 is CAIRTGTGNNEQFF. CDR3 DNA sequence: TGTGCCATCAGAACCGGGACAGGTAATAATGAGCAGTTCTTC.

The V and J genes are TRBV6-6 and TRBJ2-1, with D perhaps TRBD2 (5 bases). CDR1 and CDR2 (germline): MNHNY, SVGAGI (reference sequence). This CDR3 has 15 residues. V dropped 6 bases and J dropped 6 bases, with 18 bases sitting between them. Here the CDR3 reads CASSPGVAQGNEQFF. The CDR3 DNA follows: TGTGCCAGCAGCCCCGGGGTAGCGCAAGGCAATGAGCAGTTCTTC.